Listed below are T cell receptor beta chains from one sample, sequenced in a study of T-cell reconstitution after alpha-beta-depleted transplantation in children. MiXCR, run by TCRdb on the PCR reads, gives a single entry per CDR3 protein. The repertoire includes 580,000 or so distinct CDR3 sequences, under 25% of them detected once, and 12% to 15% sits in the top ten. The source material was PBMCs, mostly from graft donor cells, sampled 360 days after TCRalphabeta/CD19-depleted stem cell transplant. The receptors come from a boy in the first two years of life who had a stem cell transplant for acute myeloid leukemia, so the T cells may come from the graft donor. Both conserved end residues are part of each CDR3. D genes are given only for firm matches. Only some rows state a clone size, as once, few, many or a class for expanded clones.

.	15	TRBV7-8	.	TRBJ1-1	TGTGCCAGCAGCTTGCTCCACGGGGGGAACACTGAAGCTTTCTTT	CASSLLHGGNTEAFF
many	15	TRBV10-3	.	TRBJ2-2	TGTGCCATCAGTGAGGAGCTAATTTCCACCGGGGAGCTGTTTTTT	CAISEELISTGELFF
.	14	TRBV6-2/TRBV6-3	.	TRBJ2-7	TGTGCCAGCAGTTACAAAGGGGCATTCTACGAGCAGTACTTC	CASSYKGAFYEQYF
.	14	TRBV20-1	.	TRBJ1-2	TGCAGTGCTTGGAAGCAACTAGCTAACTATGGCTACACCTTC	CSAWKQLANYGYTF
many	15	TRBV6-5	.	TRBJ1-6	TGTGCCAGCAGTTACGAGGGGGAAGGTAATTCACCCCTCCACTTT	CASSYEGEGNSPLHF
.	17	TRBV5-1	TRBD2	TRBJ2-7	TGCGCCAGCAGGATGGGACTAGCGGGGGCCGCTCCCTACGAGCAGTACTTC	CASRMGLAGAAPYEQYF
many	13	TRBV5-1	.	TRBJ2-7	TGCGCCAGCAGCTTGGGACAGGACTACGAGCAGTACTTC	CASSLGQDYEQYF
.	15	TRBV4-1	.	TRBJ1-2	TGCGCCAGCAGCCAAGATGCCCTAACAGGGTATGGCTACACCTTC	CASSQDALTGYGYTF
.	16	TRBV7-6	.	TRBJ2-2	TGTGCCAGCAGCTTCCGAGCGGGTCCGAACACCGGGGAGCTGTTTTTT	CASSFRAGPNTGELFF
few	20	TRBV18	TRBD2	TRBJ2-3	TGTGCCAGCTCACCAGCTCCGACCGCCCTAGCGGGGGGGCACACAGATACGCAGTATTTT	CASSPAPTALAGGHTDTQYF
many	16	TRBV20-1	.	TRBJ1-6	TGCAGTGCTAGAGAAATCCGACAGGACAATAATTCACCCCTCCACTTT	CSAREIRQDNNSPLHF
.	17	TRBV12-3/TRBV12-4	.	TRBJ2-3	TGTGCCAGCACTTTTTTGGGGTGGGGGGCAAACACAGATACGCAGTATTTT	CASTFLGWGANTDTQYF
.	16	TRBV5-4	.	TRBJ2-1	TGTGCCAGCAGCTTGGTGGGGGGCTACTCCTACAATGAGCAGTTCTTC	CASSLVGGYSYNEQFF
.	14	TRBV20-1	.	TRBJ2-7	TGCAGTGCCTCCGGGCCCAGGGGTAGGTTCGAGCAGTACTTC	CSASGPRGRFEQYF
.	17	TRBV9	.	TRBJ2-6	TGTGCCAGCAGCGCTCAGGGGTTACGGTCTGGGGCCAACGTCCTGACTTTC	CASSAQGLRSGANVLTF
few	15	TRBV7-3	TRBD2	TRBJ2-3	TGTGCCAGCAGCCAAAGCGGGGTGGCGAAAGATACGCAGTATTTT	CASSQSGVAKDTQYF
.	14	TRBV28	.	TRBJ1-5	TGTGCCAGCAGTTTTTGGAATAGCAATCAGCCCCAGCATTTT	CASSFWNSNQPQHF
.	20	TRBV10-3	TRBD2	TRBJ2-4	TGTGCCATCAGTGAGTCGCAGCGGGGGGGCTCCGGTTCTTTGATAAACATTCAGTACTTC	CAISESQRGGSGSLINIQYF
few	12	TRBV24-1	.	TRBJ2-5	TGTGCCACCAGTGACAGGATCGAGACCCAGTACTTC	CATSDRIETQYF
many	14	TRBV12-3/TRBV12-4	.	TRBJ1-1	TGTGCCAGCAGTTTCCCACAGGGTAGCACTGAAGCTTTCTTT	CASSFPQGSTEAFF
few	16	TRBV12-3/TRBV12-4	.	TRBJ2-1	TGTGCCAGCAGTTTCCGGGGTTCTACCTCCTACAATGAGCAGTTCTTC	CASSFRGSTSYNEQFF
many	14	TRBV7-9	TRBD1	TRBJ2-3	TGTGCCAGCAGCCTCAGGGGGAGTTCAGATACGCAGTATTTT	CASSLRGSSDTQYF
.	14	TRBV6-2/TRBV6-3	.	TRBJ1-1	TGTGCCAGCACCCCGACCGGGGTTGGGACTGAAGCTTTCTTT	CASTPTGVGTEAFF
few	13	TRBV29-1	.	TRBJ1-2	TGCAGCGTGGCCGAGACAGTTAACTATGGCTACACCTTC	CSVAETVNYGYTF
.	12	TRBV7-3	.	TRBJ1-1	TGTGCCACCGAACGACACAGGCCAGAAGCTTTCTTT	CATERHRPEAFF
few	14	TRBV29-1	TRBD2	TRBJ2-3	TGCAGCGCACTGACTAGCGGGGTCCTAAATACGCAGTATTTT	CSALTSGVLNTQYF
few	13	TRBV20-1	TRBD1	TRBJ2-5	TGCAGTGCTGGAGGGGACAGGCAAGAGACCCAGTACTTC	CSAGGDRQETQYF
many	13	TRBV9	TRBD1	TRBJ2-5	TGTGCCAGCAGCGGTACAGGGGCGGAGACCCAGTACTTC	CASSGTGAETQYF
few	17	TRBV13	TRBD2	TRBJ2-3	TGTGCCAGCAGCTCCGCCCTGGGGGGGTCCTTCACAGATACGCAGTATTTT	CASSSALGGSFTDTQYF
.	14	TRBV20-1	.	TRBJ2-1	TGCAGTGCTAGGCGGGGCCGACCCGACGATGAGCAGTTCTTC	CSARRGRPDDEQFF
.	14	TRBV10-3	.	TRBJ1-1	TGTGCCATCAGTGAGGGGCAGGCCCTGACTGAAGCTTTCTTT	CAISEGQALTEAFF
.	12	TRBV6-6	.	TRBJ2-5	TGTGCCAGCAGCCCAGACGGGGAGCCCCAGTACTTC	CASSPDGEPQYF
few	11	TRBV20-1	.	TRBJ1-2	TGCAGTGCTAGAGTAGGCGGTGGCTACACCTTC	CSARVGGGYTF
many	14	TRBV12-3/TRBV12-4	.	TRBJ2-1	TGTGCCAGCAGTCCCCCAGTCGCCCTCAATGAGCAGTTCTTC	CASSPPVALNEQFF
.	16	TRBV7-6	.	TRBJ2-3	TGTGCCAGCAGCTGGGCCGGGGACCCGAGCACAGATACGCAGTATTTT	CASSWAGDPSTDTQYF
few	15	TRBV6-4	TRBD1	TRBJ2-3	TGTGCCAGCAGCTCCGGGACAGGGGCGGGAGATACGCAGTATTTT	CASSSGTGAGDTQYF
many	16	TRBV5-1	.	TRBJ2-1	TGCGCCAGCAGCTTGGACAACCCCTCACCTTACAATGAGCAGTTCTTC	CASSLDNPSPYNEQFF
few	16	TRBV24-1	.	TRBJ2-1	TGTGCCACCAGTGATCGAACACCTACCCTCGGCAATGAGCAGTTCTTC	CATSDRTPTLGNEQFF
many	14	TRBV7-2	TRBD1	TRBJ1-3	TGTGCCAGCAGCTCGGGACAGCCTGGAAACACCATATATTTT	CASSSGQPGNTIYF
many	13	TRBV27	.	TRBJ2-3	TGTGCCAGCAGCTTAAGGGGGGCAGATACGCAGTATTTT	CASSLRGADTQYF
.	14	TRBV12-3/TRBV12-4	.	TRBJ1-4	TGTGCCAGCAGTCGGGACGGCTTTAATGAAAAACTGTTTTTT	CASSRDGFNEKLFF